The 20 T cell receptor beta chains presented below share a single source sample, sequenced in a study of T cells in Graves' hyperthyroidism and ophthalmopathy. The investigators amplified TCR beta CDR3 regions from RNA transcripts. First-round RT-PCR targeting the TCR CDR3 was performed with the HTBI primer set. TCRdb itself ran the multiplex PCR reads through MiXCR, one entry per CDR3 protein. The sample holds 400,000 to 600,000 distinct CDR3 sequences, about 16% seen once. Input material: blood. These receptors originate from a woman in her 30s with Graves' ophthalmopathy.

With respect to this clonotype: The junction does not match germline at one end; this may be a read error. This CDR3 reads CSVDWRGYNEQSF. DNA of the CDR3: TGCAGCGTTGATTGGCGGGGCTACAATGAGCAGTCCTTC. The rearrangement links TRBV29-1 to TRBJ2-1, with D perhaps matching TRBD2 (6 bases). From germline, CDR1 is SQVTM and CDR2 ANQGSEA. This CDR3 spans 13 amino acids.

There are many counts of this clonotype. This chain uses TRBV20-1 with TRBJ2-1, with TRBD2 matching over 10 bases. With V trimmed by 0 bases and J by 9 bases, 5 bases remained unmatched. The germline CDR1 and CDR2 sequences are DFQATT and SNEGSKA (reference sequence). The length of the CDR3 is 14 residues. CDR3: CSAREPAGGFEQFF. The CDR3, as DNA: TGCAGTGCTAGAGAACCAGCGGGAGGGTTTGAGCAGTTCTTC.

V and J are TRBV2 and TRBJ1-6, with D uncertain. Germline V lookup: CDR1 SNHLY, CDR2 FYNNEI. The germline V and J ends were trimmed by 7 bases and 11 bases, with 12 bases remaining between them. This CDR3 is built from 12 residues. CDR3 in amino acids: CASTIRRPPLHF. The CDR3 nucleotides read TGTGCCAGCACCATAAGGAGGCCACCCCTCCACTTT.

This clonotype showed up many times. This chain links TRBV20-1 with TRBJ2-1; 7 bases match TRBD2. Germline assignment: CDR1 DFQATT and CDR2 SNEGSKA (reference sequence). V lost 0 bases and J lost 2; bases outside the gene matches: 4. There are 15 residues in the CDR3. The CDR3 DNA is TGCAGTGCTAGAGATCTGGGAGGGCCCTACAATGAGCAGTTCTTC. Translation: CSARDLGGPYNEQFF.

This clonotype was seen ten or more times. The junction departs from germline at one end; a sequencing error may be responsible. This chain's CDR3 is CANSLERNTEAFF. CDR3 nucleotide sequence: TGTGCCAACAGTCTAGAAAGGAATACTGAAGCTTTCTTT. The V gene is TRBV28, the J gene TRBJ1-1, with D unresolved. Germline V gene data show CDR1 as MDHEN and CDR2 as SYDVKM. The CDR3 is 13 residues long.

This clonotype was seen more than once but under ten times. The rearrangement joins TRBV5-6 to TRBJ2-7; 8 nucleotides agree with TRBD1. CDR1 SGHDT and CDR2 YYEEEE come from the germline V gene. The CDR3 totals 15 residues. V lost 4 bases and J lost 4; bases outside the gene matches: 10. The CDR3 spells CASSRGGQVRYEQYF. CDR3 DNA: TGTGCCAGCAGCCGAGGGGGACAGGTACGATACGAGCAGTACTTC.

This clonotype was observed at least ten times. The chain has TRBV20-1 and TRBJ2-1; TRBD2 matches 8 bases. The germline V gene has CDR1 DFQATT and CDR2 SNEGSKA (reference sequence). The CDR3 contains 15 residues. V was clipped by 4 bases and J by 7 bases; unmatched bases: 12. The CDR3: CSAIYSGESKNEQFF. CDR3 nucleotides: TGCAGTGCTATCTATAGCGGGGAGAGTAAGAATGAGCAGTTCTTC.

This clonotype appeared a few times. The CDR3 is CASSPWTGEGRETQYF. The CDR3, as DNA: TGTGCCAGCAGCCCGTGGACAGGGGAAGGCCGAGAGACCCAGTACTTC. V is TRBV7-9 and J is TRBJ2-5, with 9 bases identical to TRBD1. Trimming cost V 5 bases and J 4 bases; bases outside gene matches: 11. Germline V CDR1 and CDR2: SEHNR, FQNEAQ (reference sequence). This CDR3 comprises 16 residues.

Only a few counts were recorded for this clonotype. The chain links TRBV29-1 to TRBJ2-7; D may correspond to TRBD1 or TRBD2 (6 bases each). With 4 bases removed from V and 2 bases from J, the gap between germline ends came to 9 bases. Germline CDR1 reads SQVTM; CDR2 reads ANQGSEA. The CDR3 totals 12 residues. The CDR3 DNA is TGCAGCGTTGGAGGGGGGACCTACGAGCAGTACTTC. Amino acid sequence: CSVGGGTYEQYF.

Ten or more counts support this clonotype. This sequence joins TRBV6-1 and TRBJ2-3; TRBD2 agrees at 11 bases. The V segment lost 5 bases and the J segment 5 bases; nucleotides outside the gene matches: 18. Germline V gives CDR1 MNHNS, CDR2 SASEGT. The CDR3 sequence is 19 residues long. CDR3 loop: CASSSGEDSGRAAGDTQYF. The CDR3, as DNA: TGTGCCAGCAGTTCGGGGGAGGATAGCGGGAGGGCAGCAGGAGATACGCAGTATTTT.

The chain has TRBV12-3 or TRBV12-4 and TRBJ2-1; D remains ambiguous. The CDR3 runs to 13 residues. The V end was cut by 4 bases, the J end by 7 bases, with 11 bases between. The CDR3 reads CASSSDLWNEQFF. The CDR3 bases are TGTGCCAGCAGTTCCGACCTGTGGAATGAGCAGTTCTTC.

This sequence joins TRBV7-2 and TRBJ1-1; maybe TRBD1 (5 bases). Looked up from germline, CDR1 is SGHTA and CDR2 is FQGNSA. The CDR3 consists of 13 residues. The V end was cut by 7 bases, the J end by 5 bases, with 14 bases between. CDR3 DNA sequence: TGTGCCAGCAACCCCCAGGGTTGGACTGAAGCTTTCTTT. Amino acids: CASNPQGWTEAFF.

This clonotype has a count of ten or more. The chain recombines TRBV20-1 with TRBJ2-1; the match to TRBD2 covers 11 bases. V dropped 3 bases and J dropped 9; count of bases not matched to a gene: 13. The CDR3 is 16 residues long. CDR1 DFQATT and CDR2 SNEGSKA come from the germline V gene (reference sequence). CDR3 in amino acids: CSARLPRLAGSVEQFF. CDR3 nucleotide sequence: TGCAGTGCTAGGCTCCCCCGACTAGCGGGAAGCGTTGAGCAGTTCTTC.

The chain is built from TRBV28 and TRBJ2-7; D is possibly TRBD2 (6 bases). Trimming pared 5 bases from V and 6 bases from J, leaving 20 bases between. This CDR3 spans 15 amino acids. Germline CDR1 and CDR2: MDHEN and SYDVKM. The CDR3 sequence: CASSPLARMGGEQYF. The CDR3 DNA reads TGTGCCAGCAGTCCCCTAGCGAGGATGGGCGGCGAGCAGTACTTC. Full variable domain (missing parts from reference TRBV28 and TRBJ2-7): DVKVTQSSRYLVKRTGEKVFLECVQDMDHENMFWYRQDPGLGLRLIYFSYDVKMKEKGDIPEGYSVSREKKERFSLILESASTNQTSMYLCASSPLARMGGEQYFGPGTRLTVT.

There are a few counts of this clonotype. This chain joins TRBV4-3 and TRBJ2-7, with D unclear. V shed 0 bases and J shed 5 bases, with 8 bases lying between them. The V gene's germline CDR1 is LGHNA and CDR2 YSLEER. This CDR3 is 13 amino acids long. The CDR3 DNA sequence: TGCGCCAGCAGCCAAGATCTGAGCGACGAGCAGTACTTC. Protein: CASSQDLSDEQYF.

Many counts were recorded for this clonotype. This chain links TRBV29-1 with TRBJ2-7; D perhaps matches TRBD2 (6 bases). The CDR3 has 13 residues. Germline values: CDR1 SQVTM, CDR2 ANQGSEA. The ends were cut back, 3 bases at V and 7 bases at J, with 16 bases in the middle. CDR3 in DNA: TGCAGCGTTGAGACTAGAGGGGTCTTGGAGCAGTACTTC. This translates into CSVETRGVLEQYF.

The chain joins TRBV6-1 to TRBJ2-5; D call uncertain. Looked up from germline, CDR1 is MNHNS and CDR2 is SASEGT. The CDR3 is 17 residues long. The V end was cut by 6 bases, the J end by 1 base, with 21 bases between. CDR3 amino acids: CASSRLPRTLFQETQYF. Here the CDR3 DNA reads TGTGCCAGCAGCCGCTTACCGAGGACCCTATTCCAAGAGACCCAGTACTTC.

This clonotype was seen repeatedly, ten times or more. V is TRBV5-1 and J is TRBJ2-3, with 8 nucleotides matching TRBD2. V dropped 2 bases and J dropped 3; count of bases not matched to a gene: 2. The germline CDR1 and CDR2 sequences are SGHRS and YFSETQ. The CDR3 is 14 residues long. Written as DNA, the CDR3 is TGCGCCAGCAGCTTCGGCGGGAGGACAGATACGCAGTATTTT. It translates to CASSFGGRTDTQYF.

This clonotype occurred a few times. The genes are TRBV6-1 and TRBJ2-1, with TRBD2 matching 12 bases. Trimming removed 10 bases from V and 8 bases from J; junction bases left unmatched: 9. Looked up from germline, CDR1 is MNHNS and CDR2 is SASEGT. This CDR3 is 14 amino acids long. The CDR3 protein is CATTTSGSGDEQFF. Here the CDR3 DNA reads TGTGCCACTACGACTAGCGGGAGTGGTGATGAGCAGTTCTTC.

This clonotype was seen more than once but under ten times. CDR3 in DNA: TGTGCCAGCACCGCAAGGGATATAAGAAACTATGGCTACACCTTC. Translating it yields CASTARDIRNYGYTF. The genes are TRBV12-3 or TRBV12-4 and TRBJ1-2; D is unresolved. This CDR3 spans 15 amino acids. V was pared by 7 bases and J by 2 bases, with 17 bases between.